This TCR beta chain was obtained from a study of human T cells and chemical hapten exposure. Study context: A 2 cm by 2 cm inner upper arm patch received 2% DPC for sensitization. Study outcomes and limitations: The number of TCRs over 1 in 1000 frequency stayed unchanged after DPC. Donors were affected by alopecia, so their immune reaction might vary from that of healthy individuals.

The V gene's germline CDR1 is SGHTA and CDR2 FQGTGA. With 2 bases removed from V and 5 bases from J, the gap between germline ends came to 9 bases. The CDR3 is made up of 14 amino acids. This clonotype appeared many times. Its antigen remains unknown. Time point indicated: patch test 2, 6 weeks after DPC sensitization. Specified treatment: therapeutic diphenylcyclopropenone sensitization with weekly scalp DPC. TCRdb re-called the RACE reads through MiXCR, storing one row per CDR3 protein. The data hold some 81,000 distinct CDR3 sequences, with 9.5% to 13% observed a single time. This TCR was recovered from a man aged 18 to 35 with alopecia areata. Some clones in this sample may be carry-over from other donors' samples. The sequencing here drew on whole blood, taken in connection with sensitization to the hapten diphenylcyclopropenone (DPC). The rearrangement joins TRBV7-3 to TRBJ2-2; D gene uncertain. The CDR3 is CASSLGLTTGELFF. The DNA for the CDR3 is TGTGCCAGCAGCTTAGGTCTGACGACCGGGGAGCTGTTTTTT.